This T cell receptor (beta chain) derives from a study of Graves' ophthalmopathy and Graves' hyperthyroidism. As for this clonotype: Its antigen is as yet unknown.

RNA transcripts served as template for amplifying TCR beta CDR3 sequences. HTBI-primed RT-PCR formed the first round, and a multiplex PCR formed the second. A single record per CDR3 protein comes from TCRdb applying MiXCR to the multiplex PCR reads. The sample lists around 1,200,000 distinct CDR3 sequences; approximately 35% were seen once. Hyperthyroidism was new, under 2 months, in patients aged 18 to 65. Exclusion applied to patients with other autoimmune diseases, uncontrolled infections, pregnancy or lactation. Study findings and constraints: Clonotypes were expanded in thyroid at above 0.001 frequency, and most also appeared in blood. The model reached approximately 67% sensitivity and approximately 72% specificity for predicting ophthalmopathy progression.

This TCR was recovered from an adult man with Graves' hyperthyroidism. Material: peripheral blood or thyroid tissue (not recorded which).

CDR3 protein: CASSRSGDAGSPLHF. For the CDR3, the DNA is TGTGCCAGCAGCCGTTCCGGGGACGCCGGCTCACCCCTCCACTTT. The chain uses TRBV7-8 and TRBJ1-6, with D maybe TRBD1 (5 bases). Germline assignment: CDR1 SGHVS and CDR2 FQNEAQ. CDR3 length: 15 residues. Trimming took off 5 bases at V and 10 bases at J, with 18 bases between the two ends. Supplemented by reference TRBV7-8 and TRBJ1-6, the full variable domain reads GAGVSQSPRYKVAKRGQDVALRCDPISGHVSLFWYQQALGQGPEFLTYFQNEAQLDKSGLPSDRFFAERPEGSVSTLKIQRTQQEDSAVYLCASSRSGDAGSPLHFGNGTRLTVT.